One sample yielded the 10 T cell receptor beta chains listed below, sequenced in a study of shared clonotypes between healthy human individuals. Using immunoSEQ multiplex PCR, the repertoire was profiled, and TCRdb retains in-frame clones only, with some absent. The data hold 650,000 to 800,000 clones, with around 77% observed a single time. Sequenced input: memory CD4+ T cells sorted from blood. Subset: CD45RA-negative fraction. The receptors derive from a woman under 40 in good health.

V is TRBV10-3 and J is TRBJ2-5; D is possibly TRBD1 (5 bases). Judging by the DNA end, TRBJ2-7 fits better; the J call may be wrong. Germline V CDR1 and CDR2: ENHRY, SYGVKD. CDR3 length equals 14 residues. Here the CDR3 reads CAISEQELTYEQYF. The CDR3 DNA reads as TGTGCCATCAGTGAACAGGAACTGACCTACGAGCAGTACTTC.

CDR3 coding DNA: TGTGCCAGCCGCCAAAGAGCCTACACAGATACGCAGTATTTT. This sequence encodes CASRQRAYTDTQYF. This chain uses TRBV7-2 with TRBJ2-3; no clear D gene. The CDR3 has 14 residues. CDR1 is SGHTA and CDR2 is FQGNSA in the germline V gene. Trimming took off 8 bases at V and 2 bases at J, with 14 bases between the two ends.

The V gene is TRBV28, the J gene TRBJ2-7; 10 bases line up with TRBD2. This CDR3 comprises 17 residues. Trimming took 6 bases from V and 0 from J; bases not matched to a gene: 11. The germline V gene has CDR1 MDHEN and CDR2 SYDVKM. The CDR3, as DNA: TGTGCCAGCAGCGCACCCGCTGGACTAGCGGACTCCTACGAGCAGTACTTC. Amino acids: CASSAPAGLADSYEQYF.

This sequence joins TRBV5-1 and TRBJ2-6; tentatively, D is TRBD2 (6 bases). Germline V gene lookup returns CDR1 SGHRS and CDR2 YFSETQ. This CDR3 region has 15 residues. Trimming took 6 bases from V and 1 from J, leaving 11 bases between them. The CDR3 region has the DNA TGCGCCAGCACCACCGGGGGATCTGGGGCCAACGTCCTGACTTTC. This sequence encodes CASTTGGSGANVLTF.

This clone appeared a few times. CDR3 loop: CATTSLGQITQETQYF. CDR3 sequence (DNA): TGTGCCACTACAAGCCTAGGACAGATAACACAAGAGACCCAGTACTTC. The chain has TRBV15 and TRBJ2-5; D is perhaps TRBD1 (6 bases). The V gene's germline CDR1 is LNHNV and CDR2 YYDKDF (reference sequence). Trimming removed 9 bases at V and 2 bases at J, with 22 bases between. The length of the CDR3 is 16 residues.

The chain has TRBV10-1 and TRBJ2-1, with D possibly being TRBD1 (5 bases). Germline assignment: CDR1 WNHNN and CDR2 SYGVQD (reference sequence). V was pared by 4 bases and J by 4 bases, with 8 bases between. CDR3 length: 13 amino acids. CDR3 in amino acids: CASSGTKYNEQFF. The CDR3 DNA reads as TGCGCCAGCAGTGGGACAAAATACAATGAGCAGTTCTTC.

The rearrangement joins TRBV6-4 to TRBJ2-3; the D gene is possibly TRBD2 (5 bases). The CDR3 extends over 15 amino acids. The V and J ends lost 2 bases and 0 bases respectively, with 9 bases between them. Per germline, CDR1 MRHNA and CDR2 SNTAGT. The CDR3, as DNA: TGTGCCAGCAGTGACGCGGCGGGCAGCACAGATACGCAGTATTTT. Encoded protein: CASSDAAGSTDTQYF.

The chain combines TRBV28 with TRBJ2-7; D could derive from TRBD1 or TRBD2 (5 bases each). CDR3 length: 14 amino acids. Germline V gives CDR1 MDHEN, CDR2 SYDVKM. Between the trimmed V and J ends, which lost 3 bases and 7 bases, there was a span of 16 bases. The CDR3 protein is CASSFPGAEEEQYF. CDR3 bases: TGTGCCAGCAGTTTCCCCGGGGCGGAGGAAGAGCAGTACTTC.

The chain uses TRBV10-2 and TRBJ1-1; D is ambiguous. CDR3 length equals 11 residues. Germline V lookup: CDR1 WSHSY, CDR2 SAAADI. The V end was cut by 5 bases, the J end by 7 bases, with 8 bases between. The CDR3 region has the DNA TGCGCCAGCAGTCAAAGGCTTGAAGCTTTCTTT. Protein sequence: CASSQRLEAFF.

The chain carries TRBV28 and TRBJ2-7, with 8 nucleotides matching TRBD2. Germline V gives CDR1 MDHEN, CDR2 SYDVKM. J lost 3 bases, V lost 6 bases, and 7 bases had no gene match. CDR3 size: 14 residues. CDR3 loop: CASRRRGEGYEQYF. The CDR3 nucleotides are TGTGCCAGCAGGAGGCGGGGGGAAGGCTACGAGCAGTACTTC.